The present entry profiles one T cell receptor (beta chain) with its context. The target antigen is unknown. The junction differs from germline at one of its ends, possibly a read error. It was via CD45RO/CCR7/CD25/CD127/CD95/CD27 that CD4+ naive, central memory, regulatory and stem cell-like memory cells were sorted. Germline V gives CDR1 LNHNV, CDR2 YYDKDF (reference sequence). This CDR3 has 15 amino acids. The data were obtained in a study of beta chain features in type 1 diabetes. As for the study in general: There were 107,917,701 sorted cells examined across all samples.

Study results and limitations: Across patients, naive, central memory and Treg TCRB repertoires exhibited apparently greater similarity than was observed across healthy donors.

Isolated RNA was reverse transcribed in full, so expressed TCRB transcripts were sequenced. The protocol was immunoSEQ multiplex PCR, while the TCRdb copy is restricted to in-frame clones and leaves out a portion. The table has some 270,000 clones, around 14% seen once. The sequence derives from a woman aged 40-49 years in good health. The sample taken for sequencing was naive CD4+ T cells from blood. V gene TRBV15 combines with J gene TRBJ2-3; TRBD2 matches 11 bases. The chain's CDR3 is CATSRPGTSGLSFHF. The CDR3 DNA reads TGTGCCACCAGCAGACCTGGGACTAGCGGCCTCTCATTCCATTTT.